Here is one T cell receptor (beta chain) with its context. Germline V gives CDR1 SGHRS, CDR2 YFSETQ. The CDR3 has 16 residues. V lost 4 bases to trimming and J lost 1 base, with 17 bases between them. Produced via immunoSEQ multiplex PCR; TCRdb's table is partial and in-frame only. Of some 2.4 million clones listed, 93% are singletons. All donors qualified as healthy HIV-negative adults and had experienced no recent acute infections or vaccinations. This specimen belongs to a study of shared clonotypes between healthy human individuals. Specimen: naive CD4+ T cells from PBMCs. Documented subset: CD45RA+ positively selected. This chain uses TRBV5-1 with TRBJ1-1; D remains unclear. The receptor was isolated from a man aged 18 to 29 in good health. Some clones in this sample may be carry-over from other donors' samples. The CDR3 reads CASSEVSARSNTEAFF. In nucleotides, the CDR3 is TGCGCCAGCAGCGAAGTGAGTGCTCGCTCGAACACTGAAGCTTTCTTT.